The present T cell receptor (beta chain) was sequenced within a study of T-cell reconstitution after alpha-beta-depleted transplantation in children. This clonotype was detected only a few times. TCRbeta library preparation incorporated unique molecular identifiers. From the PCR reads, TCRdb called clonotypes with MiXCR, one entry per CDR3 protein. Here the sample spans around 400,000 distinct CDR3 sequences, about a tenth being singletons. V lost 2 bases, J lost 5 bases, and 12 bases lay in between. The CDR3 covers 13 residues. CDR1 is SQVTM, CDR2 ANQGSEA, per germline. This clonotype was sampled from a human donor who donated a stem cell graft to a child with acute myeloid leukemia. The chain carries TRBV29-1 and TRBJ1-1; D ambiguous. Sequenced material: PBMCs from the stem cell graft donor, taken from the stem cell graft. The CDR3 DNA follows: TGCAGCGTTGAAAGGACCCAGCGGACTGAAGCTTTCTTT. Its protein product is CSVERTQRTEAFF.